The source of this T cell receptor (beta chain) is a study of identical twins. This clonotype was observed a handful of times. Its antigen is still unknown. MiXCR, applied by TCRdb to the 5' RACE reads, yields one record per CDR3 protein. This sample has some 730,000 distinct CDR3 sequences, with roughly 18% found just once. General study findings and limits: Cord blood's abundant beta clonotypes had fewer insertions, unlike memory repertoires. Out-of-frame alpha sequences common to twins were enriched for low generation probability.

All donors were healthy Caucasians. The germline V gene encodes CDR1 DFQATT and CDR2 SNEGSKA (reference sequence). CDR3 size: 15 residues. The J segment lost 8 bases and the V segment lost 0 bases, leaving 9 bases of the junction unmatched. This sample was shared with a second study, whose subject was T cells expressing NK-cell markers. That report adds: Sorted CD3+CD56+NKG2C+, CD3+CD56+NKG2C- and CD3+CD56-NKG2C+ T-cell subsets were beta-chain profiled.

The TCR originated in a woman under 30 in good health. The sequencing input was PBMCs. This chain uses TRBV20-1 with TRBJ1-2, with 10 bases that match TRBD1. CDR3 DNA sequence: TGCAGTGCTAGAGATCTGGACAGGGGGTATGACGGCTACACCTTC. Translated: CSARDLDRGYDGYTF.